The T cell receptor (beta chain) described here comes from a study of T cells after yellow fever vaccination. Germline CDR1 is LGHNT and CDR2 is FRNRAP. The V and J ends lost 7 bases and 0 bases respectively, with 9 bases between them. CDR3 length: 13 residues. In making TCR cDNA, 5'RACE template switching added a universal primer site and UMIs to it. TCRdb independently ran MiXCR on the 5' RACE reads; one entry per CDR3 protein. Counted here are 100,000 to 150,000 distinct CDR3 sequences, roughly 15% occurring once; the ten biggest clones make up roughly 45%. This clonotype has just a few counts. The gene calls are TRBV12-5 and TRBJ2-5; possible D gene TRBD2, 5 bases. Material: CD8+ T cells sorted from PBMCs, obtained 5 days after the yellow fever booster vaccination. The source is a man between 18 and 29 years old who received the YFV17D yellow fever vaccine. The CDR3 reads CASVPDYQETQYF. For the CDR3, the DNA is TGTGCTAGTGTTCCGGACTACCAAGAGACCCAGTACTTC. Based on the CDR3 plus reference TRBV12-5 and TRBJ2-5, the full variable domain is DARVTQTPRHKVTEMGQEVTMRCQPILGHNTVFWYRQTMMQGLELLAYFRNRAPLDDSGMPKDRFSAEMPDATLATLKIQPSEPRDSAVYFCASVPDYQETQYFGPGTRLLVL.